Presented here are 25 T cell receptor beta chains from one specimen sequenced in a study of OX40 agonist ivuxolimab in advanced cancers. Using immunoSEQ multiplex PCR, the repertoire was profiled, and TCRdb retains in-frame clones only, with some absent. This sample yields some 77,000 clones, of which around 93% are seen a single time; about 0.32% belongs to the top ten. Sequenced here: CD4+ or CD8+ T cells sorted from blood, sampled in a trial of the OX40 agonist ivuxolimab. The source is an adult with an advanced solid tumor such as melanoma, head and neck, liver or kidney cancer.

V is TRBV10-3 and J is TRBJ2-3, with 14 bases matching TRBD2. Germline loops: CDR1 ENHRY, CDR2 SYGVKD. CDR3 length: 18 residues. Unmatched junction bases numbered 5, after V lost 1 base and J lost 2 bases. The CDR3 spells CAISELGLAGENTDTQYF. CDR3 bases: TGTGCCATCAGTGAGTTGGGACTAGCGGGGGAGAACACAGATACGCAGTATTTT.

The chain combines TRBV7-6 with TRBJ2-2, with 12 bases lining up with TRBD2. Germline loops: CDR1 SGHVS, CDR2 FNYEAQ. V shed 1 base, J shed 3 bases, and the junction held 12 bases outside the gene matches. CDR3 length: 20 residues. CDR3 in amino acids: CASSLVLLASGRAHTGELFF. CDR3 DNA: TGTGCCAGCAGCTTAGTTCTGCTGGCTAGCGGGAGGGCCCACACCGGGGAGCTGTTTTTT.

The chain has TRBV11-2 and TRBJ2-3; 7 nucleotides line up with TRBD2. This CDR3 comprises 16 residues. Germline CDR1 and CDR2: SGHAT and FQNNGV. V lost 1 base and J lost 2; bases outside the gene matches: 6. CDR3 sequence reads: CASSLGGGGITDTQYF. DNA of the CDR3: TGTGCCAGCAGCTTAGGGGGCGGGGGTATCACAGATACGCAGTATTTT.

This clone was counted once. The chain carries TRBV9 and TRBJ2-3; perhaps D is TRBD1 or TRBD2 (5 bases each). Germline values: CDR1 SGDLS, CDR2 YYNGEE. V was clipped by 0 bases and J by 6 bases, with 14 bases between them. This CDR3 has 15 amino acids. As DNA, the CDR3 is TGTGCCAGCAGCGTAGCAGTGGTGGGGACGGATACGCAGTATTTT. It yields the protein CASSVAVVGTDTQYF.

The rearrangement joins TRBV12-5 to TRBJ2-1; 9 bases align to TRBD2. The CDR3 loop spans 15 amino acids. J lost 6 bases, V lost 1 base, and 4 bases had no gene match. Looked up from germline, CDR1 is LGHNT and CDR2 is FRNRAP. The CDR3 sequence is CASGLGLADSNEQFF. The CDR3 DNA follows: TGTGCTAGTGGTTTGGGACTAGCGGATTCCAATGAGCAGTTCTTC.

The chain uses TRBV2 and TRBJ1-2; D might be TRBD1 (6 bases). The CDR3 length is 14 residues. The germline V and J ends were trimmed by 4 bases and 2 bases, with 11 bases remaining between them. Germline values: CDR1 SNHLY, CDR2 FYNNEI. The CDR3 region has the DNA TGTGCCAGCAGTGTGGACAGACTGAACTATGGCTACACCTTC. This translates into CASSVDRLNYGYTF.

The J gene is TRBJ1-6, the V gene TRBV11-3, with no clear D. Germline assignment: CDR1 SGHNT and CDR2 YENEEA. This CDR3 comprises 13 residues. V lost 0 bases and J 9 bases, leaving 6 bases between the germline ends. CDR3 DNA: TGTGCCAGCAGCTTAGATCAGCTTTCACCCCTCCACTTT. Its protein is CASSLDQLSPLHF.

The chain has TRBV5-1 and TRBJ2-2; 8 bases fit TRBD1. The V segment lost 0 bases and the J segment 4 bases; nucleotides outside the gene matches: 5. Germline CDR1 reads SGHRS; CDR2 reads YFSETQ. CDR3 size: 16 residues. CDR3: CASSLARGPGTGELFF. CDR3 DNA sequence: TGCGCCAGCAGCTTGGCCAGGGGGCCGGGCACCGGGGAGCTGTTTTTT.

V is TRBV27 and J is TRBJ2-5; D is unclear. Germline CDR1 reads MNHEY; CDR2 reads SMNVEV (reference sequence). The CDR3 totals 13 residues. With 0 bases removed from V and 5 bases from J, the gap between germline ends came to 7 bases. CDR3 in DNA: TGTGCCAGCAGTTTATCAGGGTGGGAGACCCAGTACTTC. Translated, it gives CASSLSGWETQYF.

The V and J genes are TRBV6-1 and TRBJ1-4; unclear D gene. The CDR3 is 13 residues long. Germline assignment: CDR1 MNHNS and CDR2 SASEGT. The ends were cut back, 2 bases at V and 10 bases at J, with 11 bases in the middle. The CDR3: CASSEHSEGKLFF. DNA for the CDR3: TGTGCCAGCAGTGAACATTCGGAAGGAAAACTGTTTTTT.

V and J are TRBV27 and TRBJ2-3, with a weak D call TRBD2 (7 bases). CDR3 length: 17 residues. V gave up 5 bases and J gave up 5 bases, with 23 bases separating them. Germline assignment: CDR1 MNHEY and CDR2 SMNVEV (reference sequence). The CDR3 nucleotides read TGTGCCAGCAGTCCGCCCCCTAGGGGGGGGTTGTTAGATACGCAGTATTTT. As protein: CASSPPPRGGLLDTQYF.

The gene calls are TRBV11-2 and TRBJ1-6, with D possibly being TRBD1 (5 bases). CDR1 and CDR2 from the germline V gene are SGHAT and FQNNGV. V was trimmed by 0 bases and J by 6 bases, leaving 9 bases between them. The CDR3 consists of 15 residues. This CDR3 is CASSLDRAVNSPLHF. DNA of the CDR3: TGTGCCAGCAGCTTAGACAGGGCAGTTAATTCACCCCTCCACTTT.

This clone was counted a single time. The same CDR3 also results from other DNA sequences found in this sample. The V and J genes are TRBV10-3 and TRBJ1-2; D unresolved. From germline, CDR1 is ENHRY and CDR2 SYGVKD. The CDR3 has 14 residues. Trimming removed 0 bases at V and 4 bases at J, with 9 bases between. The CDR3 region is CAISESTAVYGYTF. DNA of the CDR3: TGTGCCATCAGTGAGTCGACGGCGGTCTATGGCTACACCTTC.

The rearrangement joins TRBV18 to TRBJ2-2, with 7 bases aligning to TRBD1. This CDR3 has 16 amino acids. Germline V CDR1 and CDR2: KGHSH, LQKENI. With V trimmed by 4 bases and J by 4 bases, 9 bases remained unmatched. The CDR3 nucleotides are TGTGCCAGCTCACAGTACCGGGACAGAAGCACCGGGGAGCTGTTTTTT. Amino acid sequence: CASSQYRDRSTGELFF.

The chain carries TRBV25-1 and TRBJ2-4, with 8 bases lining up with TRBD2. The CDR3 covers 16 residues. CDR1 is MGHDK and CDR2 is SYGVNS in the germline V gene. Unmatched junction bases numbered 10, after V lost 6 bases and J lost 3 bases. The CDR3 loop is CASRASAGGGKNIQYF. The CDR3 bases are TGTGCCAGCAGAGCCTCGGCGGGAGGTGGCAAAAACATTCAGTACTTC.

This rearrangement joins TRBV5-1 to TRBJ1-2, with 9 bases matching TRBD1. With V trimmed by 4 bases and J by 5 bases, 12 bases remained unmatched. CDR3 size: 16 residues. Per the germline V gene, CDR1 is SGHRS and CDR2 is YFSETQ. The CDR3 sequence: CASSLGAGQGIYGYTF. The CDR3 region has the DNA TGCGCCAGCAGCCTGGGGGCGGGACAGGGAATATATGGCTACACCTTC.

This chain connects TRBV18 to TRBJ2-7; TRBD1 matches 10 bases. V trimming: 3 bases; J trimming: 6 bases; junction bases outside the gene matches: 2. The CDR3 extends over 13 amino acids. The germline V gene has CDR1 KGHSH and CDR2 LQKENI. The DNA of the CDR3 is TGTGCCAGCTCACCGGGACAGGGGTCCGAGCAGTACTTC. It translates to CASSPGQGSEQYF.

The V call is TRBV29-1, the J call TRBJ2-7, with 13 bases matching TRBD2. Germline lookup yields CDR1 SQVTM and CDR2 ANQGSEA. CDR3 size: 13 residues. The V segment lost 5 bases and the J segment 4 bases; nucleotides outside the gene matches: 2. DNA for the CDR3: TGCAGCGTTTGGACTAGCGGGAGTTACGAGCAGTACTTC. The encoded protein is CSVWTSGSYEQYF.

The rearrangement joins TRBV7-2 to TRBJ1-1; D uncertain. Germline V CDR1 and CDR2: SGHTA, FQGNSA. The CDR3 has 13 amino acids. Trimming took off 1 base at V and 6 bases at J, with 9 bases between the two ends. For the CDR3, the DNA is TGTGCCAGCAGCTTAGGCGGAAGGGCTGAAGCTTTCTTT. This codes for CASSLGGRAEAFF.

As DNA, the CDR3 is TGTGCCAGCAGCGCCTGGGACAGCGTCACTTATGGCTACACCTTC. Translating gives CASSAWDSVTYGYTF. The V and J genes are TRBV7-2 and TRBJ1-2; the match to TRBD1 covers 7 bases. The CDR3 is 15 amino acids. V lost 5 bases and J lost 5; bases outside the gene matches: 11. Germline CDR1 is SGHTA and CDR2 is FQGNSA.

The chain recombines TRBV7-2 with TRBJ2-3; 7 bases agree with TRBD1. The CDR3 loop spans 14 amino acids. CDR1 and CDR2 (germline): SGHTA, FQGNSA. V shed 6 bases and J 5 bases; nucleotides not matched to a gene: 8. The CDR3 DNA follows: TGTGCCAGCAGACGAACAGGGGATGGAGATACGCAGTATTTT. This translates into CASRRTGDGDTQYF.

This clone is a singleton in its sample. The V and J genes are TRBV28 and TRBJ1-2; D may be TRBD1 (6 bases). This CDR3 is built from 15 residues. The germline V gene has CDR1 MDHEN and CDR2 SYDVKM. The germline V and J ends were trimmed by 5 bases and 7 bases, with 20 bases remaining between them. In DNA form, the CDR3 reads TGTGCCAGCAGTCTCCGGGACACTCAAGCAGGTGGCTACACCTTC. Its protein is CASSLRDTQAGGYTF.

This clone was observed a single time. The V and J genes are TRBV6-6 and TRBJ1-4; D remains ambiguous. CDR1 MNHNY and CDR2 SVGAGI come from the germline V gene (reference sequence). Trimming removed 6 bases at V and 0 bases at J, with 5 bases between. CDR3 length equals 13 residues. The CDR3 here is CASRVPTNEKLFF. CDR3 nucleotide sequence: TGTGCCAGCAGGGTACCAACTAATGAAAAACTGTTTTTT.

This chain uses TRBV6-6 with TRBJ2-7; 9 bases align to TRBD1. V gave up 6 bases and J gave up 1 base; unmatched junction bases: 4. Germline V CDR1 and CDR2: MNHNY, SVGAGI (reference sequence). The CDR3 covers 14 residues. CDR3 sequence reads: CASRQGQGSYEQYF. CDR3 DNA sequence: TGTGCCAGCAGGCAAGGACAGGGGTCCTACGAGCAGTACTTC.

The chain has TRBV6-5 and TRBJ1-1, with D possibly being TRBD1 (5 bases). V gave up 6 bases and J gave up 1 base, with 12 bases separating them. Germline lookup yields CDR1 MNHEY and CDR2 SVGAGI. The CDR3 loop spans 14 amino acids. DNA for the CDR3: TGTGCCAGCAGCCGGGACTTACGGAACACTGAAGCTTTCTTT. It translates to CASSRDLRNTEAFF.